The 4 T cell receptor beta chains presented below share a single source sample, sequenced in a study of T-cell memory formation after mild COVID-19. Each CDR3 protein is one row after TCRdb ran MiXCR on the 5' RACE reads. The table has approximately 260,000 distinct CDR3 sequences, over 15% seen once. The sample taken for sequencing was PBMCs or a T cell subset sorted from them (not recorded which). Receptors were obtained from a man younger than 30 who had mild COVID-19 (a few samples of this study predate the infection). Cell type and time point are not known.

The rearrangement joins TRBV5-4 to TRBJ2-2; 13 bases agree with TRBD2. J gave up 7 bases and V 0 bases, and 0 bases lay outside the gene matches. CDR1 is SGHNT, CDR2 YYREEE, per germline (reference sequence). CDR3 size: 15 residues. The CDR3 nucleotides are TGTGCCAGCAGCTTGGGACTAGCGGGGGGCGGGGAGCTGTTTTTT. Translating it yields CASSLGLAGGGELFF.

This chain joins TRBV28 and TRBJ1-5; no clear D. Germline V CDR1 and CDR2: MDHEN, SYDVKM. CDR3 length: 13 residues. Trimming shortened V by 2 bases and J by 6 bases, and 8 bases separated the two germline ends. CDR3 in DNA: TGTGCCAGCAGTTTAGGGCAGTTTCAGCCCCAGCATTTT. As protein: CASSLGQFQPQHF.

The chain carries TRBV20-1 and TRBJ2-2; D uncertain. CDR3 size: 10 residues. Germline lookup yields CDR1 DFQATT and CDR2 SNEGSKA (reference sequence). Trimming shortened V by 5 bases and J by 6 bases, and 4 bases separated the two germline ends. DNA of the CDR3: TGCAGTGCTCTGTCCGGGGAGCTGTTTTTT. It encodes CSALSGELFF.

There are a few counts of this clonotype. One end of the junction does not line up with germline, which may come from a read error. The chain employs TRBV7-7 and TRBJ2-5; tentatively, D is TRBD1 or TRBD2 (6 bases each). The CDR3 runs 15 residues. CDR1 and CDR2 (germline): SSHAT, FNYEAQ (reference sequence). The CDR3 here is CASSRGWGARETQYF. CDR3 nucleotide sequence: TGTGCTAGCAGCCGGGGCTGGGGGGCGCGGGAGACCCAGTACTTC.